Listed below are T cell receptor beta chains from one sample, sequenced in a study of cytotoxic CD8 clonotypes in ibrutinib-treated CLL. Generated by immunoSEQ multiplex PCR, the TCRdb table keeps only in-frame clones and is missing some. The table lists about 160,000 clones, about 88% of them singletons, with about 3% in the top ten. This specimen was PBMCs, taken at disease progression, from a patient treated with ibrutinib. These receptors all come from a human donor with chronic lymphocytic leukemia. Both conserved end residues are part of each CDR3. The order of the fields is D gene, clone size, V gene, J gene, CDR3 protein, CDR3 DNA. The D gene is left open where the match is weak. Clone sizes are given selectively: once, few, many, or a class where the clone is expanded.

>-|-|TRBV7-8|TRBJ1-4
CASSPSRTNEKLFF
TGTGCCAGCAGCCCATCGCGAACTAATGAAAAACTGTTTTTT
>-|-|TRBV10-3|TRBJ1-2
CAISDEDPGGYTF
TGTGCCATCAGTGATGAGGACCCCGGGGGCTACACCTTC
>TRBD1|-|TRBV6-5|TRBJ1-2
CASNTYRGLLHGYTF
TGTGCCAGCAATACCTACAGGGGTTTATTACATGGCTACACCTTT
>-|-|TRBV7-3|TRBJ1-5
CASSLSPQPQHF
TGTGCCAGCAGCTTATCGCCCCAGCCCCAGCATTTT
>-|-|TRBV7-8|TRBJ2-2
CASSRRRNTGELFF
TGTGCCAGCAGCCGGAGAAGGAACACCGGGGAGCTGTTTTTT
>-|-|TRBV5-5|TRBJ1-5
CASSLASENQPQHF
TGTGCCAGCAGCTTGGCTTCGGAGAATCAGCCCCAGCATTTT
>TRBD2|-|TRBV30|TRBJ2-1
CAWCPLAGVQFF
TGTGCCTGGTGCCCACTAGCGGGAGTGCAGTTCTTC
>TRBD1|-|TRBV10-3|TRBJ2-7
CAIRDPGQGNSYEQYF
TGTGCCATCAGGGACCCCGGACAGGGAAACTCCTACGAGCAGTACTTC
>-|-|TRBV2|TRBJ2-1
CASSDYSSYNEQFF
TGTGCCAGCAGTGACTACTCATCCTACAATGAGCAGTTCTTC
>TRBD1|-|TRBV6-1|TRBJ2-7
CASTNRDRGTYEQYF
TGTGCCAGCACAAACCGGGACAGGGGGACCTACGAGCAGTACTTC
>-|-|TRBV5-5|TRBJ1-2
CASSHEDNYGYTF
TGTGCCAGCAGCCACGAGGATAACTATGGCTACACCTTC
>TRBD1|-|TRBV4-1|TRBJ1-5
CASSQDSVTGINQPQHF
TGCGCCAGCAGCCAAGATAGTGTGACAGGGATAAATCAGCCCCAGCATTTT
>-|-|TRBV30|TRBJ1-5
CAWSSENQPQHF
TGTGCCTGGAGTTCCGAGAATCAGCCCCAGCATTTT
>TRBD1|once|TRBV6-6|TRBJ2-3
CASRPLTGGGSDTQYF
TGTGCCAGCAGACCCCTGACAGGGGGGGGTTCGGATACGCAGTATTTT
>-|-|TRBV9|TRBJ1-2
CASSVARGGMDYGYTF
TGTGCCAGCAGCGTAGCTCGAGGAGGTATGGACTATGGCTACACCTTC
>-|-|TRBV29-1|TRBJ1-4
CSVVGQEPTNEKLFF
TGCAGCGTTGTAGGGCAGGAACCAACTAATGAAAAACTGTTTTTT
>TRBD2|-|TRBV5-3|TRBJ2-7
CARSPGLAGTYEQYF
TGTGCCAGAAGCCCGGGACTAGCAGGAACCTACGAGCAGTACTTC